This TCR beta chain is drawn from a study of naive and memory T cell subsets. Two oligonucleotides, mixed equimolar, formed the beta constant-region primer covering TRBC1 and TRBC2. Nested alpha and beta constant-region primers with the SP2 primer drove four PCR rounds on ligated cDNA. TCRdb analysed the UMI-ligation and nested PCR reads with MiXCR anew, one entry per CDR3 protein. There are about 99,000 distinct CDR3 sequences in the sample; 13% to 15% occur only once, and 2.8% lies in the top ten. Trimming removed 4 bases from V and 6 bases from J, with 13 bases in between. The CDR3 extends over 13 amino acids. Findings and limits, study-wide: There was no ground truth to check naive and memory subset results. Possibly reflecting memory cells re-expressing CD45RA, a few larger clonotypes occurred in naive repertoires, especially CD8.

Only a few counts were recorded for this clonotype. The target antigen is unknown. This chain connects TRBV12-3 or TRBV12-4 to TRBJ2-7; D is perhaps TRBD1 (7 bases). The source is a human donor in good health. Sequencing was carried out using naive CD8+ T cells from blood. This CDR3 is CASSWDSGSEQYF. CDR3 in DNA: TGTGCCAGCAGTTGGGACAGCGGGTCCGAGCAGTACTTC.